This TCR beta chain was documented in a study of blood T cells in healthy people across ages. A second PCR of roughly 6 to 12 cycles used a sample-barcoded 5' primer and a J-beta primer mix. Sequencing yielded, for each sample, at least 3 million paired-end reads carrying CDR3. TCRdb called the 5' RACE reads again in MiXCR, with one record for every CDR3 protein. The sample yields some 700,000 distinct CDR3 sequences, about 24% seen once. This clonotype was seen a few times. Aged about 6 to 100, donors were systemically healthy Caucasians from Russia. Donors each provided roughly 9.6 milliliters of peripheral blood. Germline CDR1 reads KGHDR; CDR2 reads SFDVKD. This CDR3 region has 15 residues. With 5 bases clipped from V and 4 bases from J, the junction kept 7 bases outside the gene matches.

V gene TRBV24-1 combines with J gene TRBJ1-5; 7 positions agree with TRBD1. The sequenced sample consisted of blood. This sequence originates from a man between 65 and 80 years old in good health. Here the CDR3 reads CATSAHTQGNQPQHF. CDR3 in DNA: TGTGCCACCAGTGCCCACACACAGGGGAATCAGCCCCAGCATTTT.